This T cell receptor (beta chain) was retrieved from a study of T cell repertoires in cytomegalovirus infection. Study context: Public TCR beta signature analysis indicated the presence of both CMV infection and matching HLA type. Study observations and caveats: Using cumulative public TCR beta family frequency, the authors identified those who carried CMV together with the relevant HLA.

TCRdb independently ran MiXCR on the reads; one entry per CDR3 protein. The table includes approximately 770,000 distinct CDR3 sequences, approximately 32% detected once. The CDR3 is made up of 14 amino acids. Per the germline V gene, CDR1 is SGHTA and CDR2 is FQGNSA. V lost 5 bases and J 6 bases, leaving 16 bases between the germline ends. To note about this clonotype: The antigen is undetermined.

The clonotype originates from a human donor in good health (CMV status not recorded). Some clones in this sample may be carry-over from other donors' samples. This sample comprised cultured CD8+ T cells from PBMCs, obtained from culture after CMV antigen stimulation. The rearrangement uses TRBV7-2 and TRBJ1-2, with a possible D match to TRBD1 (5 bases). The CDR3 bases are TGTGCCAGCAGCCTCGGGCAGGGAAGGGATGGCTACACCTTC. Translated: CASSLGQGRDGYTF.